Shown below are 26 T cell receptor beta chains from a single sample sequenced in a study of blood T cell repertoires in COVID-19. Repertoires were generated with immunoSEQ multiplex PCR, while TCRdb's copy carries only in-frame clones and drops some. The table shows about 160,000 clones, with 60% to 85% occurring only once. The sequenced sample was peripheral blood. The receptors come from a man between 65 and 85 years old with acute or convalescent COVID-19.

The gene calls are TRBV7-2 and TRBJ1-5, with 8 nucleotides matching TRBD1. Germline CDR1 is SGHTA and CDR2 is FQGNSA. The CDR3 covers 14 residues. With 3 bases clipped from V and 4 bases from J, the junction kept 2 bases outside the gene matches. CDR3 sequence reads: CASSFDRGNQPQHF. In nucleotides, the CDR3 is TGTGCCAGCAGCTTTGACAGGGGTAATCAGCCCCAGCATTTT.

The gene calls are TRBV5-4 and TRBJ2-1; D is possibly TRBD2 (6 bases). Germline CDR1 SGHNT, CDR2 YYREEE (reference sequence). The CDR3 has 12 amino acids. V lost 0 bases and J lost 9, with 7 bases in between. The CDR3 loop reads CASSLGLGEQFF. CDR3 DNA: TGTGCCAGCAGCTTGGGACTAGGTGAGCAGTTCTTC.

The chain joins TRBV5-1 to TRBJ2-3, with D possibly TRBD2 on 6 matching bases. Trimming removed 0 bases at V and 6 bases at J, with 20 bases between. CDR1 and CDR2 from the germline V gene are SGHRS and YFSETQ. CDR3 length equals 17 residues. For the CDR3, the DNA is TGCGCCAGCAGCTTGGATGTGTTAGCGGACCCCTGGGATACGCAGTATTTT. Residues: CASSLDVLADPWDTQYF. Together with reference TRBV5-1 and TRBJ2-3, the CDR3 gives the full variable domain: KAGVTQTPRYLIKTRGQQVTLSCSPISGHRSVSWYQQTPGQGLQFLFEYFSETQRNKGNFPGRFSGRQFSNSRSEMNVSTLELGDSALYLCASSLDVLADPWDTQYFGPGTRLTVL.

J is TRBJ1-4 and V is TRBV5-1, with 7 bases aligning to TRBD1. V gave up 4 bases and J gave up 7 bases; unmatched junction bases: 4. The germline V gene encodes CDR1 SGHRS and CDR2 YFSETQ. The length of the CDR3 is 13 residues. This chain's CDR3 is CASSPGTAEKLFF. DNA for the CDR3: TGCGCCAGCAGCCCTGGGACAGCTGAAAAACTGTTTTTT. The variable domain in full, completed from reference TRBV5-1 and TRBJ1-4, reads KAGVTQTPRYLIKTRGQQVTLSCSPISGHRSVSWYQQTPGQGLQFLFEYFSETQRNKGNFPGRFSGRQFSNSRSEMNVSTLELGDSALYLCASSPGTAEKLFFGSGTQLSVL.

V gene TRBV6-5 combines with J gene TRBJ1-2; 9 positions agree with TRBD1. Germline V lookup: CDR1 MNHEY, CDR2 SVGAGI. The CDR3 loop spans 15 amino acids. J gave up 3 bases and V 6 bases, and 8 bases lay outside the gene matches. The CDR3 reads CASSLARTGDYGYTF. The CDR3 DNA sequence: TGTGCCAGCAGCTTGGCCCGGACAGGGGACTATGGCTACACCTTC.

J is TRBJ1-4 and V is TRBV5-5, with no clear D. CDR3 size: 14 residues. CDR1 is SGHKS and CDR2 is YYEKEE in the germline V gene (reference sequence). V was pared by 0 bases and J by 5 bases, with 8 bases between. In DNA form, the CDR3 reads TGTGCCAGCAGCTTGGGAGGTCCAAATGAAAAACTGTTTTTT. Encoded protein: CASSLGGPNEKLFF. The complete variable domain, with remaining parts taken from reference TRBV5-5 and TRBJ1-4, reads DAGVTQSPTHLIKTRGQQVTLRCSPISGHKSVSWYQQVLGQGPQFIFQYYEKEERGRGNFPDRFSARQFPNYSSELNVNALLLGDSALYLCASSLGGPNEKLFFGSGTQLSVL.

CDR3 nucleotides: TGTGCCAGCAGCACGGGACTAGCGGGAGGGTTAGCCAAAAACATTCAGTACTTC. This translates into CASSTGLAGGLAKNIQYF. The chain links TRBV7-2 to TRBJ2-4, with 16 bases matching TRBD2. The V gene end was trimmed by 5 bases and the J gene end by 0 bases; junction bases not matched to a gene: 4. Germline V lookup: CDR1 SGHTA, CDR2 FQGNSA. The CDR3 is 18 residues long.

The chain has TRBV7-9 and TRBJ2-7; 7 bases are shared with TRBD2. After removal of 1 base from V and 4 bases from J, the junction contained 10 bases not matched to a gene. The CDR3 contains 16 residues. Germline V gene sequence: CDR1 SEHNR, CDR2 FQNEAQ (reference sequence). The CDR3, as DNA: TGTGCCAGCAGCTTAGATTTGGGTCAGGGAGGGTACGAGCAGTACTTC. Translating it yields CASSLDLGQGGYEQYF.

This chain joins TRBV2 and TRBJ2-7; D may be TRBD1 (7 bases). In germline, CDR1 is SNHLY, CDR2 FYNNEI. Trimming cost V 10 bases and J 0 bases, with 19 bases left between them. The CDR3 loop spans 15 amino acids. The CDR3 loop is CANGGPQGSSYEQYF. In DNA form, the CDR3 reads TGTGCCAATGGGGGGCCACAGGGGAGCTCCTACGAGCAGTACTTC.

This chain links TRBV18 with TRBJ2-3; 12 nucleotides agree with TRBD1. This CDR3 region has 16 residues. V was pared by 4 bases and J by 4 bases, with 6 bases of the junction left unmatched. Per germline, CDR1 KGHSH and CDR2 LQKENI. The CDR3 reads CASSRDGTGGADTQYF. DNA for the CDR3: TGTGCCAGCTCACGGGACGGGACAGGGGGCGCAGATACGCAGTATTTT.

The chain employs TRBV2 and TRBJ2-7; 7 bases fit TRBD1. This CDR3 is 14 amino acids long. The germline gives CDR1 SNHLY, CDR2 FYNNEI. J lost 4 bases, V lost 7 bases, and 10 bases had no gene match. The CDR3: CASMLNPTGYEQYF. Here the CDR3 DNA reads TGTGCCAGCATGCTTAATCCGACAGGGTACGAGCAGTACTTC.

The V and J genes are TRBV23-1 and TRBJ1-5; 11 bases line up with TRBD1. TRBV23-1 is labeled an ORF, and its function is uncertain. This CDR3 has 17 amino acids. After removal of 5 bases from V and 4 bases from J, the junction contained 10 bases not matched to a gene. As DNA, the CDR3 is TGCGCCAGCAGTGGAGGACAGGGGGCGCAAAGAAATCAGCCCCAGCATTTT. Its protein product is CASSGGQGAQRNQPQHF.

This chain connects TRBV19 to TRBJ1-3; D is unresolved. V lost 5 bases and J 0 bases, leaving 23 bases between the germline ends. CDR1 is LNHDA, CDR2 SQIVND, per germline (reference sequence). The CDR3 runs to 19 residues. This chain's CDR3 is CASSYLIWASDLSGNTIYF. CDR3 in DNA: TGTGCCAGTAGTTATTTAATATGGGCCTCCGACCTCTCTGGAAACACCATATATTTT.

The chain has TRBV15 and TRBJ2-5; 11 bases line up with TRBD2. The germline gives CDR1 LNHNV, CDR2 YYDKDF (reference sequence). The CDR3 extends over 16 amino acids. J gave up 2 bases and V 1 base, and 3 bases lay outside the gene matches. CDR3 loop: CATSRATSGKQETQYF. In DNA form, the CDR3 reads TGTGCCACCAGCAGAGCGACTAGCGGGAAACAAGAGACCCAGTACTTC. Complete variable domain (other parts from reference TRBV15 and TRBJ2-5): DAMVIQNPRYQVTQFGKPVTLSCSQTLNHNVMYWYQQKSSQAPKLLFHYYDKDFNNEADTPDNFQSRRPNTSFCFLDIRSPGLGDTAMYLCATSRATSGKQETQYFGPGTRLLVL.

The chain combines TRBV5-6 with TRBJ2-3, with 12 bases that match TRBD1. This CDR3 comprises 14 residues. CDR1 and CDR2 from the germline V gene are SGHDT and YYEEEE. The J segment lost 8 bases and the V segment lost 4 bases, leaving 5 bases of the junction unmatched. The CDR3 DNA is TGTGCCAGCAGCGGGACAGGGGGCCAAATTACGCAGTATTTT. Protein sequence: CASSGTGGQITQYF.

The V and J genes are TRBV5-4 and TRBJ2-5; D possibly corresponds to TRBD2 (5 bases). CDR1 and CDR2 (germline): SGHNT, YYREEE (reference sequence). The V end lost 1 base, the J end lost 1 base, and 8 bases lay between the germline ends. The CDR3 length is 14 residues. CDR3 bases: TGTGCCAGCAGCTTGTTGGGAGCCCAAGAGACCCAGTACTTC. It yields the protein CASSLLGAQETQYF.

The CDR3 sequence is CASSRFTSNQPQHF. The CDR3 nucleotides read TGTGCCAGCAGCCGTTTTACAAGCAATCAGCCCCAGCATTTT. The chain employs TRBV3-1 (or the pseudogene TRBV3-2) and TRBJ1-5, with no clear D. V dropped 4 bases and J dropped 1 base, with 8 bases sitting between them. This CDR3 contains 14 residues. CDR1 LGHDT and CDR2 YNNKEL come from the germline V gene (reference sequence).

As DNA, the CDR3 is TGTGCCAGCAGCGTGGGGACAGAGATTATGAACACTGAAGCTTTCTTT. Protein product: CASSVGTEIMNTEAFF. The rearrangement links TRBV9 to TRBJ1-1, with 7 bases matching TRBD1. After removal of 2 bases from V and 0 bases from J, the junction contained 7 bases not matched to a gene. CDR1 is SGDLS and CDR2 is YYNGEE in the germline V gene. The length of the CDR3 is 16 residues.

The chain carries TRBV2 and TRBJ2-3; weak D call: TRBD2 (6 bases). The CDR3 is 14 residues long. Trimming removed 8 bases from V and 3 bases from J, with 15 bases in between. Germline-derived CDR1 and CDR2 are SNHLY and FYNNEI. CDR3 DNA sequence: TGTGCCAGCGCCCGACTAGGTAGGACAGATACGCAGTATTTT. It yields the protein CASARLGRTDTQYF.

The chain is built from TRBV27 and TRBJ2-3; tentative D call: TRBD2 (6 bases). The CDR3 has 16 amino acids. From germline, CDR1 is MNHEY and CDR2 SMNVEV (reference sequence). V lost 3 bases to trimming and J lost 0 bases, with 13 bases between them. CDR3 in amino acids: CASSLWLASSTDTQYF. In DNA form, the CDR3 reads TGTGCCAGCAGTTTGTGGCTAGCGAGTAGCACAGATACGCAGTATTTT.

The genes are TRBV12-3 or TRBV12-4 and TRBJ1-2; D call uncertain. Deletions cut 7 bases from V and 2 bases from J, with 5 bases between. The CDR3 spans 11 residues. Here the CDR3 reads CASILNYGYTF. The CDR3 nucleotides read TGTGCCAGCATTCTAAACTATGGCTACACCTTC.

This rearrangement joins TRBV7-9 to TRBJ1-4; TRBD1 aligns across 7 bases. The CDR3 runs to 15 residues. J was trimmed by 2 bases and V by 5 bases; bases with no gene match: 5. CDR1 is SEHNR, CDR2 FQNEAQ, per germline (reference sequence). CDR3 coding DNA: TGTGCCAGCAGCATACAGGGGTCCACTAATGAAAAACTGTTTTTT. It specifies CASSIQGSTNEKLFF.

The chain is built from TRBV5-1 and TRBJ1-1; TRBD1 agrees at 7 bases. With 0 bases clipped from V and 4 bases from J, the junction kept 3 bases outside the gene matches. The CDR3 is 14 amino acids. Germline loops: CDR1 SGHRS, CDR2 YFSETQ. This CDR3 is CASSLEQGITEAFF. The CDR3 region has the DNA TGCGCCAGCAGCTTGGAACAGGGGATCACTGAAGCTTTCTTT.

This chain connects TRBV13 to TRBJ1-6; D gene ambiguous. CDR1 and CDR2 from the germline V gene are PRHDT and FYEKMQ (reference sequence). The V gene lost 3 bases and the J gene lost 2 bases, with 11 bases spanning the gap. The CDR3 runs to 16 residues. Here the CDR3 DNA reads TGTGCCAGCAGCTTCCTGGACGGGGCCTATAATTCACCCCTCCACTTT. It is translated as CASSFLDGAYNSPLHF.

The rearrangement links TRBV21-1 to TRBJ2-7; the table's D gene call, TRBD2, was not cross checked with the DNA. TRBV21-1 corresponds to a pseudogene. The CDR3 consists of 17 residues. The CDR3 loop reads CASRTQRLRGGLYEQYF. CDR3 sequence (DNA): TGTGCCAGCAGGACACAGCGGTTGAGAGGTGGACTCTACGAGCAGTACTTC.

The DNA for the CDR3 is TGTGCCAGTAACACGAGAGGTGAGCAGTTCTTC. Residues: CASNTRGEQFF. The chain is built from TRBV19 and TRBJ2-1; D gene ambiguous. CDR1 and CDR2 from the germline V gene are LNHDA and SQIVND (reference sequence). V was cut by 7 bases and J by 9 bases, with 10 bases left in between. This CDR3 is built from 11 residues.